What follows are 2 T cell receptor beta chains derived from one specimen sequenced in a study of graft-versus-host responses after intestinal transplantation. Clones were read by immunoSEQ multiplex PCR, and TCRdb kept only the in-frame ones, dropping some. The repertoire consists of 21,000 or so clones, with 50% to 70% occurring once and the leading ten covering approximately 1%. Specimen: alloreactive CD4+ T cells from a mixed lymphocyte reaction culture, collected before intestinal transplant. Subset given: CFSE-low proliferating T cells sorted from roughly six-day pre-transplant mixed lymphocyte reaction (GvH or HvG direction). The receptors originated from a human patient who received an intestinal transplant.

The J gene is TRBJ2-1, the V gene TRBV28; D is possibly TRBD2 (5 bases). Germline V CDR1 and CDR2: MDHEN, SYDVKM. The V end lost 10 bases, the J end lost 0 bases, and 13 bases lay between the germline ends. This CDR3 is built from 14 residues. For the CDR3, the DNA is TGTGCCACCACGGGAACTGGCTCCTACAATGAGCAGTTCTTC. Translation: CATTGTGSYNEQFF. The complete variable domain, with remaining parts taken from reference TRBV28 and TRBJ2-1, reads DVKVTQSSRYLVKRTGEKVFLECVQDMDHENMFWYRQDPGLGLRLIYFSYDVKMKEKGDIPEGYSVSREKKERFSLILESASTNQTSMYLCATTGTGSYNEQFFGPGTRLTVL.

This chain links TRBV5-8 with TRBJ2-7; 7 bases align to TRBD2. After removal of 4 bases from V and 0 bases from J, the junction contained 1 base not matched to a gene. Germline CDR1 reads SGHTS; CDR2 reads YDEGEE. This CDR3 spans 13 amino acids. The CDR3 region has the DNA TGTGCCAGCAGCCGGGACTACTCCTACGAGCAGTACTTC. This translates into CASSRDYSYEQYF.